The TCR beta chain under discussion was sequenced for a study of cytomegalovirus exposure and HLA in healthy donors. Study overall: From 170 million or so T cells, an earlier analysis saw roughly 100 million unique TCR beta sequences.

Both 60 Vbeta primers and 13 Jbeta primers went into the PCR. The repertoire was sequenced with immunoSEQ multiplex PCR; TCRdb's copy has only in-frame clones and lacks some. The profile shows about 210,000 clones, around 80% of them singletons. On this clone itself: What it binds is unknown.

The CDR3 spans 14 residues. V was trimmed by 4 bases and J by 4 bases, leaving 12 bases between them. Germline V CDR1 and CDR2: SGHRS, YFSETQ. Everyone who donated was a healthy bone marrow donor. Study conclusions and caveats: Some V segments could not be told apart, so they were left out, TRBV6-2 and TRBV6-3 among them. Earlier findings revealed that most TCR beta V segments proved productive either about 87% or about 30% of the time.

The receptor comes from a man aged 30-40 years in good health and CMV-seronegative. What was sequenced was PBMCs. The V and J genes are TRBV5-1 and TRBJ1-5; D possibly corresponds to TRBD1 (6 bases). CDR3 region: CASSPGTPNQPQHF. The CDR3 DNA follows: TGCGCCAGCAGCCCTGGGACACCTAATCAGCCCCAGCATTTT. The entire variable domain, with the rest obtained from reference TRBV5-1 and TRBJ1-5, is as follows: KAGVTQTPRYLIKTRGQQVTLSCSPISGHRSVSWYQQTPGQGLQFLFEYFSETQRNKGNFPGRFSGRQFSNSRSEMNVSTLELGDSALYLCASSPGTPNQPQHFGDGTRLSIL.